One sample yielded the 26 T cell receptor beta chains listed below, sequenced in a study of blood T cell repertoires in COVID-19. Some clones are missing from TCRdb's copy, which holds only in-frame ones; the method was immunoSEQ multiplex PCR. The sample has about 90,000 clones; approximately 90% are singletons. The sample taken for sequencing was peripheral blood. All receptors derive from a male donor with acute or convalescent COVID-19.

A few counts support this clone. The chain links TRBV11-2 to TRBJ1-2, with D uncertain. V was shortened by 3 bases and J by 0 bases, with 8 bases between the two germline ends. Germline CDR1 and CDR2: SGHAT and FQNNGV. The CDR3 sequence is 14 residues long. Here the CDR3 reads CASSFSPANYGYTF. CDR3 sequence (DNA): TGTGCCAGCAGCTTCTCCCCGGCTAACTATGGCTACACCTTC.

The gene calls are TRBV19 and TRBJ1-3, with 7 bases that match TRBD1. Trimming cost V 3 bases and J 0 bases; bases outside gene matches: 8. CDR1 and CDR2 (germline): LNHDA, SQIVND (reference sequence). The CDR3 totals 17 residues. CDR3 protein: CASSISAGGDSGNTIYF. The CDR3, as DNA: TGTGCCAGTAGTATTTCGGCAGGGGGAGACTCTGGAAACACCATATATTTT.

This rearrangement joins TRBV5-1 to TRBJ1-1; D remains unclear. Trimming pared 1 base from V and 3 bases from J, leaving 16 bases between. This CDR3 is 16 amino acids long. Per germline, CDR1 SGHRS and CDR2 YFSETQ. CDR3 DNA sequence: TGCGCCAGCAGCTTGTCTCTTGGTCAGGTGGACACTGAAGCTTTCTTT. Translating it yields CASSLSLGQVDTEAFF.

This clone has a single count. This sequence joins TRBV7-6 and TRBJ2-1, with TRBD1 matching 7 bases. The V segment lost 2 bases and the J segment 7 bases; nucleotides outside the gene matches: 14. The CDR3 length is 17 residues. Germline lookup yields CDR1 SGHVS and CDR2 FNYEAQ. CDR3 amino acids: CASSLISSEGARNEQFF. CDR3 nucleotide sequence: TGTGCCAGCAGCTTAATCTCGAGTGAGGGGGCGAGGAATGAGCAGTTCTTC. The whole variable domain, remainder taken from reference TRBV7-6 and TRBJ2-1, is GAGVSQSPRYKVTKRGQDVALRCDPISGHVSLYWYRQALGQGPEFLTYFNYEAQQDKSGLPNDRFSAERPEGSISTLTIQRTEQRDSAMYRCASSLISSEGARNEQFFGPGTRLTVL.

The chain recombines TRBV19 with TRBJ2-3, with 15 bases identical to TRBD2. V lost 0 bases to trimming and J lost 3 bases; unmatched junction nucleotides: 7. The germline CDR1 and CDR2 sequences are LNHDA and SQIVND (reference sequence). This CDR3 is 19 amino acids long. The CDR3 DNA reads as TGTGCCAGTAGTATAGATTTCGGGACTAGCGGGGGGTCGACAGATACGCAGTATTTT. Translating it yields CASSIDFGTSGGSTDTQYF.

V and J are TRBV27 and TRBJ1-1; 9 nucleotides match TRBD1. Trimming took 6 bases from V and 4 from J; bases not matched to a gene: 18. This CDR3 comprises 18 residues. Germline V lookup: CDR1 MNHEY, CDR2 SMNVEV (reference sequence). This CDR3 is CASSLNTGTGLRSTEAFF. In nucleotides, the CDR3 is TGTGCCAGCAGCCTAAACACCGGGACAGGGCTTAGAAGCACTGAAGCTTTCTTT.

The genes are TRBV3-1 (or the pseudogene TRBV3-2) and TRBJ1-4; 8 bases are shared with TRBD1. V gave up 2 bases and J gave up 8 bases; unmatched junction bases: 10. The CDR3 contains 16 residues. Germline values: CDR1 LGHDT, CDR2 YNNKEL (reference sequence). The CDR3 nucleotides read TGTGCCAGCAGCCAAAACCCCGGGACAGGTGGGGAAAAACTGTTTTTT. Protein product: CASSQNPGTGGEKLFF.

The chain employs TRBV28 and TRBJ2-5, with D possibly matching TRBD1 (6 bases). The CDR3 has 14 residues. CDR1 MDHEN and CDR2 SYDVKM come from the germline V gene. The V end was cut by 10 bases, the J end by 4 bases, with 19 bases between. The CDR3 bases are TGTGCCACGCATACCATCGGGACAAGAGAGACCCAGTACTTC. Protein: CATHTIGTRETQYF.

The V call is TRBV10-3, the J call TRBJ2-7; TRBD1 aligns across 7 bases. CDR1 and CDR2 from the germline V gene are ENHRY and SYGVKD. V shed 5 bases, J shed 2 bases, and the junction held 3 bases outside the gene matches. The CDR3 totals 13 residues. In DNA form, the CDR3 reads TGTGCCATCAGTCAGACAGGGACCTACGAGCAGTACTTC. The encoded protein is CAISQTGTYEQYF.

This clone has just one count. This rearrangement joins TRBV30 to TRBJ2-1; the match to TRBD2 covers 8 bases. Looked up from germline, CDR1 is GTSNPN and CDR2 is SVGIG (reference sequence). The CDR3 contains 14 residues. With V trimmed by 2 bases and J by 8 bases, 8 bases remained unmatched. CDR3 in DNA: TGTGCCTGGAGTATGGCGGGGGGAGGGGATGAGCAGTTCTTC. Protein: CAWSMAGGGDEQFF. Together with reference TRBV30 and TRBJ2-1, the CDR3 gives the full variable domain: SQTIHQWPATLVQPVGSPLSLECTVEGTSNPNLYWYRQAAGRGLQLLFYSVGIGQISSEVPQNLSASRPQDRQFILSSKKLLLSDSGFYLCAWSMAGGGDEQFFGPGTRLTVL.

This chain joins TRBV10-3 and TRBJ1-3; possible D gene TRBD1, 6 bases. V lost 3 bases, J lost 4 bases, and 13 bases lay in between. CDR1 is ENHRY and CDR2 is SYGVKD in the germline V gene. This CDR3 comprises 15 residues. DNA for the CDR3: TGTGCCATCAGTGATACCAGAGGACAGGGAAACACCATATATTTT. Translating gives CAISDTRGQGNTIYF.

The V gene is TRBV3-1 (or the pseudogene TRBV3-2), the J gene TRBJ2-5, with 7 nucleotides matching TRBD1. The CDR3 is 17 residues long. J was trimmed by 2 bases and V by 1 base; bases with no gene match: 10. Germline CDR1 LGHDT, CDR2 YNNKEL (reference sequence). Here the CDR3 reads CASSQALRSTGQETQYF. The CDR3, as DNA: TGTGCCAGCAGCCAAGCCTTAAGGTCGACAGGGCAAGAGACCCAGTACTTC.

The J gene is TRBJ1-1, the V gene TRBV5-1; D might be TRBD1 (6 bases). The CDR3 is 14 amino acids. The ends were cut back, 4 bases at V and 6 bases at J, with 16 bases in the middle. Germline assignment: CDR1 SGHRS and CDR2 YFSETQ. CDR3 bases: TGCGCCAGCAGCCCGCAAACAGGGTCCGCTGAAGCTTTCTTT. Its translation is CASSPQTGSAEAFF.

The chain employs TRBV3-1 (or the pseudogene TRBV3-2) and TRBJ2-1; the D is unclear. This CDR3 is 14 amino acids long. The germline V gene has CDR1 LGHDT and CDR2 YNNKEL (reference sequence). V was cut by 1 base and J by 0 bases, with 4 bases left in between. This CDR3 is CASSQGASYNEQFF. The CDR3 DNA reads TGTGCCAGCAGCCAAGGGGCCTCCTACAATGAGCAGTTCTTC.

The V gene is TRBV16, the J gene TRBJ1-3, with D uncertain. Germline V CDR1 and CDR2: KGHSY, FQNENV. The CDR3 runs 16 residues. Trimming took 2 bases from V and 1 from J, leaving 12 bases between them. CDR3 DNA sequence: TGTGCCAGCAGCCAAACCGGAGTGGAGTCTGGAAACACCATATATTTT. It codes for CASSQTGVESGNTIYF.

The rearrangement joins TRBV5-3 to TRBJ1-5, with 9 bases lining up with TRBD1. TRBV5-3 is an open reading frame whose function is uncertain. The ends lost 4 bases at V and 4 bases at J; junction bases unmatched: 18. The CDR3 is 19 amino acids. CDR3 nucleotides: TGTGCCAGAAGCCCACAGTCCCGGGACAGGGTTGGGGTAAATCAGCCCCAGCATTTT. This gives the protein CARSPQSRDRVGVNQPQHF.

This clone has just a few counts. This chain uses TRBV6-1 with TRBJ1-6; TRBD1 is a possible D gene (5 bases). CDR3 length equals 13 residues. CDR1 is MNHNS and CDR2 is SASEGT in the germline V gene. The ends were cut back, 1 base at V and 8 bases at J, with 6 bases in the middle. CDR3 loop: CASSEGQYSPLHF. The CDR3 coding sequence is TGTGCCAGCAGTGAAGGACAGTATTCACCCCTCCACTTT.

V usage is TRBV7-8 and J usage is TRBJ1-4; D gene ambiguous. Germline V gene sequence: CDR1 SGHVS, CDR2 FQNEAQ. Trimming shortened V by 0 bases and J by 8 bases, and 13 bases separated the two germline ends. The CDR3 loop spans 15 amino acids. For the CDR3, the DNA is TGTGCCAGCAGCTTAGCGTCCGACGACGGGGAAAAACTGTTTTTT. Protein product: CASSLASDDGEKLFF.

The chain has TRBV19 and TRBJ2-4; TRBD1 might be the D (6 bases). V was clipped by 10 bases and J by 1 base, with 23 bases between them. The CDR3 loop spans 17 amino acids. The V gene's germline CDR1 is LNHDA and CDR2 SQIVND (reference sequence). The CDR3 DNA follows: TGTGCCACCTTCGGGGCAGGGGATAGGATGGCCAAAAACATTCAGTACTTC. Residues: CATFGAGDRMAKNIQYF.

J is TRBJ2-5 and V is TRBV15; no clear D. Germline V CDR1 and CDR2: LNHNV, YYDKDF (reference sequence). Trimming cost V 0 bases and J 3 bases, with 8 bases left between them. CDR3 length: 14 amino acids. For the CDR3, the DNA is TGTGCCACCAGCAGAGATTTAGCCGAAGAGACCCAGTACTTC. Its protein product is CATSRDLAEETQYF.

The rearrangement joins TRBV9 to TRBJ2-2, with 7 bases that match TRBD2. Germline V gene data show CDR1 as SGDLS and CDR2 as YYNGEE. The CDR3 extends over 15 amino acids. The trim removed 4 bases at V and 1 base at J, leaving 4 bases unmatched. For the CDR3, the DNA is TGTGCCAGCAGCCAGGGACTACAGAACACCGGGGAGCTGTTTTTT. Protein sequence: CASSQGLQNTGELFF.

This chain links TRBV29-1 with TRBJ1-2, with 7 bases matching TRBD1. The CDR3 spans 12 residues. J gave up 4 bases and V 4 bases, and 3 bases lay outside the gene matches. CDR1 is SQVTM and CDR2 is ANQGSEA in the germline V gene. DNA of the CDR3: TGCAGCGTTGCAGGGGGTCCCTATGGCTACACCTTC. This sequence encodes CSVAGGPYGYTF.

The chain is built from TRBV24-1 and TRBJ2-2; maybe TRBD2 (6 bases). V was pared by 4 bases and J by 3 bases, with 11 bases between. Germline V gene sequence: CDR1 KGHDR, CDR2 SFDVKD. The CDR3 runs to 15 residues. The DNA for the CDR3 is TGTGCCACCAGTGACCGACTAGGGTACACCGGGGAGCTGTTTTTT. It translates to CATSDRLGYTGELFF.

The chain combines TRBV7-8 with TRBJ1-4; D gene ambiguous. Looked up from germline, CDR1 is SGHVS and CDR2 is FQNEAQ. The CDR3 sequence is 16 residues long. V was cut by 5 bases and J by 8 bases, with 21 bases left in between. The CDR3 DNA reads TGTGCCAGCAGCAGAAATCCGGGCGGGAACCTAGAAAAACTGTTTTTT. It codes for CASSRNPGGNLEKLFF.

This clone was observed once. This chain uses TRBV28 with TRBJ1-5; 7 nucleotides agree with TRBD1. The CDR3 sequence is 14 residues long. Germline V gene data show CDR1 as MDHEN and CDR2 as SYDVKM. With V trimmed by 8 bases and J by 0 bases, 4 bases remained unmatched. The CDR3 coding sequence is TGTGCCAGCGGACAGGCCGCTAGCAATCAGCCCCAGCATTTT. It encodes CASGQAASNQPQHF. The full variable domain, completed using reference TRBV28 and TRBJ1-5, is DVKVTQSSRYLVKRTGEKVFLECVQDMDHENMFWYRQDPGLGLRLIYFSYDVKMKEKGDIPEGYSVSREKKERFSLILESASTNQTSMYLCASGQAASNQPQHFGDGTRLSIL.

CDR3 coding DNA: TGTGCCAGCAGGTCAGGGACAGCAGGTGGCTACACCTTC. Its protein product is CASRSGTAGGYTF. The rearrangement uses TRBV28 and TRBJ1-2; 7 bases agree with TRBD1. This CDR3 has 13 amino acids. CDR1 is MDHEN and CDR2 is SYDVKM in the germline V gene. The V and J ends lost 6 bases and 7 bases, in that order; junction bases with no gene match: 8.